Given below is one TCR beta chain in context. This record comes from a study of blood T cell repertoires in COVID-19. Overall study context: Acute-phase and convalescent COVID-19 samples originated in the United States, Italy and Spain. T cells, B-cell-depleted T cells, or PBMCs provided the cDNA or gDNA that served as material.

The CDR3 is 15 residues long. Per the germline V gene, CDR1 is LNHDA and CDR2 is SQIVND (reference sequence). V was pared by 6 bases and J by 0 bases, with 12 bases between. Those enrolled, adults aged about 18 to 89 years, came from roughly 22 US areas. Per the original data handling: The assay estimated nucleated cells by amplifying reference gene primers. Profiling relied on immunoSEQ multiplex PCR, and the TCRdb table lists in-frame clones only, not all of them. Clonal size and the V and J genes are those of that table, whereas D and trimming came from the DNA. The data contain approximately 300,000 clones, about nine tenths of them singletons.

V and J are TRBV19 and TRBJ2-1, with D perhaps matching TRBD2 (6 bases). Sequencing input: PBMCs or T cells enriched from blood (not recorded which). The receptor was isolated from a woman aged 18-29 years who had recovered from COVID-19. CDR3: CASREDYRSYNEQFF. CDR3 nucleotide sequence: TGTGCCAGTAGGGAGGACTACCGCTCCTACAATGAGCAGTTCTTC.